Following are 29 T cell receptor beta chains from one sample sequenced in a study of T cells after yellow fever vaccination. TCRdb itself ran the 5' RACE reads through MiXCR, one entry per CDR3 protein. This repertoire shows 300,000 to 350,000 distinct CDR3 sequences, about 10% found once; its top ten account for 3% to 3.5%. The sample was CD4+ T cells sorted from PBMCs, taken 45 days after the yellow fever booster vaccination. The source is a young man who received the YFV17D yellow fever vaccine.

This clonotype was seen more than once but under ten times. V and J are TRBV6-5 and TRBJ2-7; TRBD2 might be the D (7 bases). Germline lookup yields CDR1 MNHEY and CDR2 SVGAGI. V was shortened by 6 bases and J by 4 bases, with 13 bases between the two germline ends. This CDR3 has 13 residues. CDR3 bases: TGTGCCAGCAGAAGGGGGGGCCCTTACGAGCAGTACTTC. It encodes CASRRGGPYEQYF.

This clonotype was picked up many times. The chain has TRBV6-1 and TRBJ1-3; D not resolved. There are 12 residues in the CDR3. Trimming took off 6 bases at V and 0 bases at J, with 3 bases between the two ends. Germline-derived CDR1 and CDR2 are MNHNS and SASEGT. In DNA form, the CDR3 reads TGTGCCAGCAGCAACTCTGGAAACACCATATATTTT. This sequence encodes CASSNSGNTIYF.

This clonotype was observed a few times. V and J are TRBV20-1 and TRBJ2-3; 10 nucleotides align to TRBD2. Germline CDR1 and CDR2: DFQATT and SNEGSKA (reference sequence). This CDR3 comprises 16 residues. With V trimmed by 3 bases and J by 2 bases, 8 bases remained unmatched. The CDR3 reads CSASGLLAGPTDTQYF. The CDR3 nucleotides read TGCAGTGCTAGCGGGCTACTAGCGGGGCCCACAGATACGCAGTATTTT.

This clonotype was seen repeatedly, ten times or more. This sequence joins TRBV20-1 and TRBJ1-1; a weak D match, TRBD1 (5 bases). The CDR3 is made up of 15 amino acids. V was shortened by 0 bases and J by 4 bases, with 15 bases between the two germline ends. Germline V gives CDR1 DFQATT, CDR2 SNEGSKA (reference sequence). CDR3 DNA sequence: TGCAGTGCTAGAGATCAAGGGTGGAGGGGCACTGAAGCTTTCTTT. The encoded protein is CSARDQGWRGTEAFF.

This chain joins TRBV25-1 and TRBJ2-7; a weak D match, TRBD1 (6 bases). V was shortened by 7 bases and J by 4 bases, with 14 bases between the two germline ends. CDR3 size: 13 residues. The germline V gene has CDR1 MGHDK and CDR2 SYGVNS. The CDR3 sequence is CASMHTGLYEQYF. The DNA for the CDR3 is TGTGCCAGCATGCATACAGGGTTATACGAGCAGTACTTC.

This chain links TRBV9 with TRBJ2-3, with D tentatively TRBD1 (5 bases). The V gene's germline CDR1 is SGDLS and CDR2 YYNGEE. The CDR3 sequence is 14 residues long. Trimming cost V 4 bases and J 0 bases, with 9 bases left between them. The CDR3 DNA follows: TGTGCCAGCAGCCCGACAGCTAGCACAGATACGCAGTATTTT. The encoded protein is CASSPTASTDTQYF. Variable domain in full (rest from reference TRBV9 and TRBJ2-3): DSGVTQTPKHLITATGQRVTLRCSPRSGDLSVYWYQQSLDQGLQFLIQYYNGEERAKGNILERFSAQQFPDLHSELNLSSLELGDSALYFCASSPTASTDTQYFGPGTRLTVL.

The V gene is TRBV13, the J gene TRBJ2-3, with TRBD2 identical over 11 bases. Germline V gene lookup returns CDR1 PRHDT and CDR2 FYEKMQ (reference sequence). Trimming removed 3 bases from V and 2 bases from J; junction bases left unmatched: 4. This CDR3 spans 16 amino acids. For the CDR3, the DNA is TGTGCCAGCAGCTTCACTAGCGGGGGATTCACAGATACGCAGTATTTT. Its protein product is CASSFTSGGFTDTQYF.

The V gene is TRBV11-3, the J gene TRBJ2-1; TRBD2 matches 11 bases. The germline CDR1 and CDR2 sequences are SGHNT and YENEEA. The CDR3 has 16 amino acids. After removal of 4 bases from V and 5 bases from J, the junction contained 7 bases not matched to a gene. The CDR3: CASSSYGTSGNNEQFF. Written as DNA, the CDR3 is TGTGCCAGCAGCTCGTATGGGACTAGCGGAAACAATGAGCAGTTCTTC.

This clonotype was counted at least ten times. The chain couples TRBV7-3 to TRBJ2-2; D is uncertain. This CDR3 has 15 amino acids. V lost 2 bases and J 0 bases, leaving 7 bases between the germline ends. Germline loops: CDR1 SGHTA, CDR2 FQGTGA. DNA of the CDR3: TGTGCCAGCAGCTTAGGGTACTCGAACACCGGGGAGCTGTTTTTT. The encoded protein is CASSLGYSNTGELFF.

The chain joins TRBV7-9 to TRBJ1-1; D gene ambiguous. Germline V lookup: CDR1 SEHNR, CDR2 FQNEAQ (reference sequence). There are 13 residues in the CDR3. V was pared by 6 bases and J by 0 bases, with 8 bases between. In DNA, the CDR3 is TGTGCCAGCAGACAGACTATGAACACTGAAGCTTTCTTT. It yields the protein CASRQTMNTEAFF.

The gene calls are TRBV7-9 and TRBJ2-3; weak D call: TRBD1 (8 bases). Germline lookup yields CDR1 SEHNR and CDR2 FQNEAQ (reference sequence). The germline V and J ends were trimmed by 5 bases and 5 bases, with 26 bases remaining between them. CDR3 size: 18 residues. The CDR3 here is CASSPRGGLDRAVDTQYF. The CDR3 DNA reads TGTGCCAGCAGCCCTAGGGGGGGCTTGGACAGGGCAGTAGATACGCAGTATTTT. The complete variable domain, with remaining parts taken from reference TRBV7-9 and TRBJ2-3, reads DTGVSQNPRHKITKRGQNVTFRCDPISEHNRLYWYRQTLGQGPEFLTYFQNEAQLEKSRLLSDRFSAERPKGSFSTLEIQRTEQGDSAMYLCASSPRGGLDRAVDTQYFGPGTRLTVL.

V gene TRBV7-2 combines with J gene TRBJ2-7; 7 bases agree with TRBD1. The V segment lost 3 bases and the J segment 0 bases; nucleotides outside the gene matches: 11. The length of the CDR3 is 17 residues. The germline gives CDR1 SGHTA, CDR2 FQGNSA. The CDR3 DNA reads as TGTGCCAGCAGCTTGACCAGGGGGTTCTCCTACTCCTACGAGCAGTACTTC. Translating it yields CASSLTRGFSYSYEQYF.

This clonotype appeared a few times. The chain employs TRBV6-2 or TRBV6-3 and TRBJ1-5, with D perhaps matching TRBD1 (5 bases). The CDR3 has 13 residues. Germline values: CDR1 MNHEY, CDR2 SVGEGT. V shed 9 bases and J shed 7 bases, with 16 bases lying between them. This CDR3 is CARSTQGWQPQHF. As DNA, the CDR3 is TGTGCCAGATCTACCCAGGGATGGCAGCCCCAGCATTTT.

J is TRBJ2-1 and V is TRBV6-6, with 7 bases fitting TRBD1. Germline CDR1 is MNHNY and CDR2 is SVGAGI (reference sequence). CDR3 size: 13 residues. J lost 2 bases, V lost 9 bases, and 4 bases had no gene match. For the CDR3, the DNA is TGTGCCAGTCGGACAGGTACCTACAATGAGCAGTTCTTC. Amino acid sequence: CASRTGTYNEQFF.

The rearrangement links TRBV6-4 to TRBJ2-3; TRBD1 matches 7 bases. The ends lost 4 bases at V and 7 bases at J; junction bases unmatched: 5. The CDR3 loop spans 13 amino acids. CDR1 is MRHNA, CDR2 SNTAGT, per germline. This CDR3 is CASSVEGGNTQYF. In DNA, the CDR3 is TGTGCCAGCAGTGTGGAAGGGGGCAATACGCAGTATTTT.

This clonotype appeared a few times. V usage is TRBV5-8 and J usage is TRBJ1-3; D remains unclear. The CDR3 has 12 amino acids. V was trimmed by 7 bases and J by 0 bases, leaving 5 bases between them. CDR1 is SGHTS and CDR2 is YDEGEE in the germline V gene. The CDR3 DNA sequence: TGTGCCAGCGTACCCTCTGGAAACACCATATATTTT. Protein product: CASVPSGNTIYF.

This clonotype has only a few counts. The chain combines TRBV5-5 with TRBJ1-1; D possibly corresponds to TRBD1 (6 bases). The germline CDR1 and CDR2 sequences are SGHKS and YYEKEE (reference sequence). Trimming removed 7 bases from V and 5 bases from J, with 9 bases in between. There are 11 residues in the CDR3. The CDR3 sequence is CASHQGTEAFF. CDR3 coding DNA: TGTGCCAGCCATCAGGGGACTGAAGCTTTCTTT.

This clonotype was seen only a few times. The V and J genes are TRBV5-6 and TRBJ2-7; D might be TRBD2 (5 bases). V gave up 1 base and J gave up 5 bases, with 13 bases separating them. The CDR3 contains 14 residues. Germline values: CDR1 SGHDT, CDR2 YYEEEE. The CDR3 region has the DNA TGTGCCAGCAGCTTGTTGGCCGGGATGGACGAGCAGTACGTC. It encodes CASSLLAGMDEQYV.

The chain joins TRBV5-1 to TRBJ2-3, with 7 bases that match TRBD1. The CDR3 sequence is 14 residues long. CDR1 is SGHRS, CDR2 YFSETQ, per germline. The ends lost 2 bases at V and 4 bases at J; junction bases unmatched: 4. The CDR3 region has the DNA TGCGCCAGCAGCTTATCCCAGGGGGCAGATACGCAGTATTTT. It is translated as CASSLSQGADTQYF.

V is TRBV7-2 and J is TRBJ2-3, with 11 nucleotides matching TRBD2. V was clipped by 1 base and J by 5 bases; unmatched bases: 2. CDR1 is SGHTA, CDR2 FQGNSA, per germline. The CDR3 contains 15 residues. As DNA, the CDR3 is TGTGCCAGCAGCTTAGAACTAGCGGGGGAAGATACGCAGTATTTT. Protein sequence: CASSLELAGEDTQYF.

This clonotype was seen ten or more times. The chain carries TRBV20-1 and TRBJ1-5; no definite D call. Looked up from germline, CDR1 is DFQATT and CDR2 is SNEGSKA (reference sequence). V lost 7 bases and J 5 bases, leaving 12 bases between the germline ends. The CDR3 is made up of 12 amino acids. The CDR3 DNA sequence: TGCAGTGTCTACGGTTTCTATCAGCCCCAGCATTTT. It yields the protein CSVYGFYQPQHF.

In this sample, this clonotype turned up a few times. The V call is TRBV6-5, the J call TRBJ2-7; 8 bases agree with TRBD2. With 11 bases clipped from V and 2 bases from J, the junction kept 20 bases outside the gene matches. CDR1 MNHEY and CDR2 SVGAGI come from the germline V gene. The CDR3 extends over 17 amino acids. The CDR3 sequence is CAGPDGRGTALTYEQYF. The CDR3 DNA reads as TGTGCCGGACCCGACGGGAGGGGAACGGCTCTAACCTACGAGCAGTACTTC.

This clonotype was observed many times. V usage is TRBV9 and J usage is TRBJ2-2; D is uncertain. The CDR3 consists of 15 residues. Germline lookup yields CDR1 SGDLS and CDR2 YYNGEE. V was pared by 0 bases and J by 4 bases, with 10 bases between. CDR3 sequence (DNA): TGTGCCAGCAGCGTAGGGTCAGCCCGCACCGGGGAGCTGTTTTTT. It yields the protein CASSVGSARTGELFF.

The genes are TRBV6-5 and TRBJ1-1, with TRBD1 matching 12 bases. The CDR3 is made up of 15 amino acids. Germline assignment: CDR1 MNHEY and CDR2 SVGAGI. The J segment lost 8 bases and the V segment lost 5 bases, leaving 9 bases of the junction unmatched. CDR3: CASSPGTGGRGEAFF. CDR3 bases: TGTGCCAGCAGTCCCGGGACAGGGGGCCGGGGGGAAGCTTTCTTT.

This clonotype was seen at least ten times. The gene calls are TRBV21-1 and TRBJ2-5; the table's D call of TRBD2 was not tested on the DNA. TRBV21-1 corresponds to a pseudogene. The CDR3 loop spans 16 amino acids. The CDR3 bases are TGTGCCAGCAGCGCCCTCCCCCTAGCGGTACAAGAGACCCAGTACTTC. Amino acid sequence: CASSALPLAVQETQYF.

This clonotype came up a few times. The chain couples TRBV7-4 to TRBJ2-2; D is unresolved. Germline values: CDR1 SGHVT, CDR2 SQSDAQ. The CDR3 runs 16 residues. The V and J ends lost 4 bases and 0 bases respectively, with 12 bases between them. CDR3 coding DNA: TGTGCCAGCAGCTGGGCATCGTTCGCGAACACCGGGGAGCTGTTTTTT. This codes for CASSWASFANTGELFF.

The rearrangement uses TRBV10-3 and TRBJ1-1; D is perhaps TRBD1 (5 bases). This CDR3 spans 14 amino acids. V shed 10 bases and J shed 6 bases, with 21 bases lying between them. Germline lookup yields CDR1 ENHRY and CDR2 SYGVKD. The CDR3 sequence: CATARAGGDPEAFF. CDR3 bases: TGTGCCACAGCCCGCGCCGGGGGAGATCCTGAAGCTTTCTTT.

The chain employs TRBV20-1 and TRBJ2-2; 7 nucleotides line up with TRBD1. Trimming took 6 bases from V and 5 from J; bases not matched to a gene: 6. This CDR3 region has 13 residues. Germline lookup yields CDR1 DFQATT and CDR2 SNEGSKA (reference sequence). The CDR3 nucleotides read TGCAGTGCCCTGAGCAGGGGGACCGGGGAGCTGTTTTTT. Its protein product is CSALSRGTGELFF.

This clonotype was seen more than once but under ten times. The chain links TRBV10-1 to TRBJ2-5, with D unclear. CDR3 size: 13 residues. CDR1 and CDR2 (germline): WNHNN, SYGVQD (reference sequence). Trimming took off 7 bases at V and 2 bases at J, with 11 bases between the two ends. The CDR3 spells CASIKPEQETQYF. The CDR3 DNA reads TGCGCCAGCATAAAGCCAGAACAAGAGACCCAGTACTTC.